Here is one TCR beta chain with its context. Methods used by the authors: How many nucleated cells were present was estimated from reference gene primer amplification. Sequencing used immunoSEQ multiplex PCR; TCRdb keeps in-frame clones, though not all of them. Clone size and V and J calls were adopted from that table, with D and trimming inferred from the DNA. The sample consists of roughly 150,000 clones, more than 65% of them appearing once. This entry is derived from a study of blood T cell repertoires in COVID-19. Study summary: Samples representing acute and convalescent COVID-19 were sourced from the United States, Italy and Spain. PBMCs, B-cell-depleted T cells, or T cells were the source of the cDNA or gDNA that made up the material.

Germline V gene data show CDR1 as SEHNR and CDR2 as FQNEAQ (reference sequence). V lost 5 bases and J 8 bases, leaving 7 bases between the germline ends. The CDR3 is made up of 11 amino acids. This TCR was sampled from a man between 65 and 85 years old with active or convalescent COVID-19. V and J are TRBV7-9 and TRBJ2-1; no firm D call. The specimen sequenced was peripheral blood. The chain's CDR3 is CASSPPYEQFF. Here the CDR3 DNA reads TGTGCCAGCAGCCCCCCCTATGAGCAGTTCTTC. The full variable domain, rest sourced from reference TRBV7-9 and TRBJ2-1, is DTGVSQNPRHKITKRGQNVTFRCDPISEHNRLYWYRQTLGQGPEFLTYFQNEAQLEKSRLLSDRFSAERPKGSFSTLEIQRTEQGDSAMYLCASSPPYEQFFGPGTRLTVL.